A single sample is the source of the 8 T cell receptor beta chains below, sequenced in a study of technical replicates of blood from a few donors. Sequenced by immunoSEQ multiplex PCR; TCRdb stores in-frame clones only, minus some. The sample carries under 20,000 clones, more than 75% recorded once. Sequenced input: PBMCs. The origin of the receptors is a human donor in good health.

J is TRBJ2-4 and V is TRBV5-8; D uncertain. The germline V and J ends were trimmed by 4 bases and 2 bases, with 10 bases remaining between them. This CDR3 is built from 14 residues. CDR1 and CDR2 from the germline V gene are SGHTS and YDEGEE. The CDR3 protein is CASSPRGSKNIQYF. The CDR3 DNA reads as TGTGCCAGCAGCCCCAGAGGTTCCAAAAACATTCAGTACTTC.

The chain employs TRBV27 and TRBJ2-1; 9 nucleotides align to TRBD2. V shed 6 bases, J shed 9 bases, and the junction held 18 bases outside the gene matches. CDR1 and CDR2 from the germline V gene are MNHEY and SMNVEV (reference sequence). This CDR3 has 17 residues. The CDR3 DNA follows: TGTGCCAGCAGCCCTTTAGCGGCTAGCGGGACCACAGGTGAGCAGTTCTTC. Protein sequence: CASSPLAASGTTGEQFF.

The V call is TRBV16, the J call TRBJ2-3, with D uncertain. The CDR3 runs to 14 residues. Germline V gene sequence: CDR1 KGHSY, CDR2 FQNENV. With 0 bases removed from V and 3 bases from J, the gap between germline ends came to 7 bases. CDR3 nucleotides: TGTGCCAGCAGCCAATCATCAGCGACAGATACGCAGTATTTT. Its translation: CASSQSSATDTQYF.

This rearrangement joins TRBV6-1 to TRBJ2-7, with 12 bases that match TRBD2. Germline V gene sequence: CDR1 MNHNS, CDR2 SASEGT. J gave up 3 bases and V 6 bases, and 0 bases lay outside the gene matches. This CDR3 contains 13 residues. This CDR3 is CASRGLAGYEQYF. CDR3 nucleotide sequence: TGTGCCAGCAGGGGACTAGCGGGCTACGAGCAGTACTTC.

In its sample, this clone was seen once. This chain uses TRBV15 with TRBJ2-5; TRBD2 aligns across 12 bases. CDR1 is LNHNV and CDR2 is YYDKDF in the germline V gene (reference sequence). CDR3 length: 17 amino acids. V shed 9 bases and J 4 bases; nucleotides not matched to a gene: 15. CDR3 nucleotides: TGTGCCACGCGTCGGGAACTAGCGGGAGGACGGGGAGAGACCCAGTACTTC. It specifies CATRRELAGGRGETQYF.

The V and J genes are TRBV9 and TRBJ2-1; 10 nucleotides line up with TRBD2. This CDR3 comprises 15 residues. V lost 0 bases and J lost 5; bases outside the gene matches: 2. Germline CDR1 and CDR2: SGDLS and YYNGEE. CDR3 region: CASSVASGSNNEQFF. CDR3 bases: TGTGCCAGCAGCGTAGCTAGCGGGAGCAACAATGAGCAGTTCTTC. Complete variable domain (other parts from reference TRBV9 and TRBJ2-1): DSGVTQTPKHLITATGQRVTLRCSPRSGDLSVYWYQQSLDQGLQFLIQYYNGEERAKGNILERFSAQQFPDLHSELNLSSLELGDSALYFCASSVASGSNNEQFFGPGTRLTVL.

V usage is TRBV29-1 and J usage is TRBJ1-5; D uncertain. The germline CDR1 and CDR2 sequences are SQVTM and ANQGSEA. V lost 6 bases, J lost 2 bases, and 17 bases lay in between. The CDR3 covers 15 residues. The CDR3 protein is CSVADGVLGNQPQHF. The CDR3, as DNA: TGCAGCGTCGCAGACGGGGTGCTTGGCAATCAGCCCCAGCATTTT.

V is TRBV9 and J is TRBJ2-1, with 10 bases fitting TRBD2. V lost 0 bases to trimming and J lost 9 bases; unmatched junction nucleotides: 6. This CDR3 contains 15 residues. Germline V lookup: CDR1 SGDLS, CDR2 YYNGEE. The CDR3 loop reads CASSVEAGGPGEQFF. The DNA of the CDR3 is TGTGCCAGCAGCGTAGAAGCGGGAGGGCCGGGTGAGCAGTTCTTC.